These 22 T cell receptor beta chains were sequenced from one sample in a study of cytomegalovirus exposure and HLA in healthy donors. It was with 60 Vbeta and 13 Jbeta primers that the PCR ran. Generated by immunoSEQ multiplex PCR, the TCRdb table keeps only in-frame clones and is missing some. The table has just over 200,000 clones, around 85% seen once. The sample consisted of PBMCs. These receptors all come from a man aged 50-60 years in good health and CMV-seronegative.

The gene calls are TRBV6-6 and TRBJ1-4; 10 nucleotides match TRBD1. This CDR3 has 16 residues. The trim removed 8 bases at V and 7 bases at J, leaving 13 bases unmatched. Germline V gives CDR1 MNHNY, CDR2 SVGAGI (reference sequence). The DNA of the CDR3 is TGTGCCAGCTCTCTAAAAGCCGGGACAGGGGCTGAAAAACTGTTTTTT. Translated: CASSLKAGTGAEKLFF.

This clone was detected only once. This chain connects TRBV28 to TRBJ2-5; 12 positions match TRBD2. V trimming: 3 bases; J trimming: 0 bases; junction bases outside the gene matches: 11. Germline lookup yields CDR1 MDHEN and CDR2 SYDVKM. This CDR3 has 19 amino acids. In nucleotides, the CDR3 is TGTGCCAGCAGTTTTAGGCGGACTAGCGGGACCCTGTACCAAGAGACCCAGTACTTC. Its protein is CASSFRRTSGTLYQETQYF.

The chain couples TRBV28 to TRBJ1-5; D is possibly TRBD1 (5 bases). The germline CDR1 and CDR2 sequences are MDHEN and SYDVKM. The CDR3 loop spans 13 amino acids. V was shortened by 6 bases and J by 3 bases, with 9 bases between the two germline ends. The CDR3 reads CASRGGPNQPQHF. The CDR3 region has the DNA TGTGCCAGCAGGGGGGGACCCAATCAGCCCCAGCATTTT.

The chain links TRBV28 to TRBJ2-7; TRBD1 agrees at 8 bases. The CDR3 runs to 15 residues. Germline assignment: CDR1 MDHEN and CDR2 SYDVKM. V was pared by 5 bases and J by 4 bases, with 10 bases of the junction left unmatched. The CDR3 DNA reads TGTGCCAGCAGTCCCCCCACAGGGGGGTCTTACGAGCAGTACTTC. Its protein product is CASSPPTGGSYEQYF.

This clone is a singleton in its sample. The chain is built from TRBV20-1 and TRBJ2-5; the match to TRBD1 covers 7 bases. The CDR3 spans 11 residues. V shed 4 bases and J 4 bases; nucleotides not matched to a gene: 0. Germline V gene sequence: CDR1 DFQATT, CDR2 SNEGSKA (reference sequence). The CDR3 DNA reads as TGCAGTGCTACAGGGGGAGAGACCCAGTACTTC. It translates to CSATGGETQYF.

The genes are TRBV28 and TRBJ2-7, with TRBD1 as a possible D gene (5 bases). Looked up from germline, CDR1 is MDHEN and CDR2 is SYDVKM. The CDR3 spans 12 residues. V was clipped by 4 bases and J by 8 bases, with 12 bases between them. This CDR3 is CASSYLPGKQYF. Written as DNA, the CDR3 is TGTGCCAGCAGTTACCTCCCAGGGAAGCAGTACTTC.

About this clone itself: The same CDR3 is also encoded by other DNA sequences in this sample. V is TRBV5-1 and J is TRBJ2-1, with D hard to call. V lost 4 bases and J lost 6, with 8 bases in between. This CDR3 is built from 12 residues. CDR1 SGHRS and CDR2 YFSETQ come from the germline V gene. The chain's CDR3 is CASSLPSNEQFF. In DNA, the CDR3 is TGCGCCAGCAGCCTCCCTAGCAATGAGCAGTTCTTC.

This chain connects TRBV28 to TRBJ1-1; possibly TRBD1 for D (5 bases). The germline V gene has CDR1 MDHEN and CDR2 SYDVKM. Trimming stripped 1 base from V and 0 bases from J, with 15 bases between. The CDR3 length is 17 residues. CDR3 in amino acids: CASSLYGGLIMNTEAFF. In DNA, the CDR3 is TGTGCCAGCAGTTTATATGGGGGGTTGATCATGAACACTGAAGCTTTCTTT. The full variable domain, its missing parts supplied by reference TRBV28 and TRBJ1-1, is DVKVTQSSRYLVKRTGEKVFLECVQDMDHENMFWYRQDPGLGLRLIYFSYDVKMKEKGDIPEGYSVSREKKERFSLILESASTNQTSMYLCASSLYGGLIMNTEAFFGQGTRLTVV.

The V call is TRBV15, the J call TRBJ2-7, with D hard to call. Deletions cut 3 bases from V and 0 bases from J, with 6 bases between. The CDR3 contains 13 residues. The V gene's germline CDR1 is LNHNV and CDR2 YYDKDF (reference sequence). The CDR3 DNA sequence: TGTGCCACCAGCAGCGGGTACTCCTACGAGCAGTACTTC. Translating it yields CATSSGYSYEQYF.

In its sample, this clone was seen a few times. J is TRBJ2-1 and V is TRBV5-1; possibly TRBD1 for D (5 bases). The V and J ends lost 0 bases and 0 bases respectively, with 7 bases between them. The CDR3 sequence is 15 residues long. Per germline, CDR1 SGHRS and CDR2 YFSETQ. The CDR3 DNA reads as TGCGCCAGCAGCTTGGAGGGGTACTCCTACAATGAGCAGTTCTTC. Amino acid sequence: CASSLEGYSYNEQFF. Using reference TRBV5-1 and TRBJ2-1 for the parts outside the CDR3, the full variable domain is KAGVTQTPRYLIKTRGQQVTLSCSPISGHRSVSWYQQTPGQGLQFLFEYFSETQRNKGNFPGRFSGRQFSNSRSEMNVSTLELGDSALYLCASSLEGYSYNEQFFGPGTRLTVL.

V and J are TRBV5-4 and TRBJ2-7, with TRBD1 as a possible D gene (6 bases). Germline CDR1 SGHNT, CDR2 YYREEE (reference sequence). V lost 2 bases to trimming and J lost 0 bases, with 12 bases between them. The CDR3 loop spans 15 amino acids. The CDR3: CASSLKQGGSYEQYF. The CDR3 DNA follows: TGTGCCAGCAGCTTAAAACAGGGTGGCTCCTACGAGCAGTACTTC.

This chain connects TRBV6-6 to TRBJ2-7, with 8 bases identical to TRBD2. Germline trimming cut 6 bases from V and 9 bases from J; bases unmatched to any gene: 13. The germline V gene has CDR1 MNHNY and CDR2 SVGAGI (reference sequence). The CDR3 is 14 amino acids. In DNA, the CDR3 is TGTGCCAGCAGACCCTACCTCAACGGGGGGGGGCAGTACTTC. Protein sequence: CASRPYLNGGGQYF.

The chain links TRBV5-1 to TRBJ2-7; the match to TRBD2 covers 7 bases. Germline CDR1 reads SGHRS; CDR2 reads YFSETQ. The ends lost 0 bases at V and 0 bases at J; junction bases unmatched: 6. The CDR3 runs 16 residues. The CDR3 DNA sequence: TGCGCCAGCAGCTTGGCCCCGGGAGGTGTCTCCTACGAGCAGTACTTC. Amino acid sequence: CASSLAPGGVSYEQYF.

This clone was seen more than once but under ten times. The same CDR3 also results from other DNA sequences found in this sample. The chain has TRBV2 and TRBJ2-1; a weak D match, TRBD2 (6 bases). Trimming pared 7 bases from V and 5 bases from J, leaving 15 bases between. The CDR3 has 14 residues. The germline V gene encodes CDR1 SNHLY and CDR2 FYNNEI. The chain's CDR3 is CASTPGLANNEQFF. The CDR3 DNA is TGTGCCAGCACTCCGGGACTTGCTAACAATGAGCAGTTCTTC. The entire variable domain, with the rest obtained from reference TRBV2 and TRBJ2-1, is as follows: EPEVTQTPSHQVTQMGQEVILRCVPISNHLYFYWYRQILGQKVEFLVSFYNNEISEKSEIFDDQFSVERPDGSNFTLKIRSTKLEDSAMYFCASTPGLANNEQFFGPGTRLTVL.

This rearrangement joins TRBV19 to TRBJ2-1; a possible D gene is TRBD1 (6 bases). The CDR3 loop spans 13 amino acids. Trimming pared 6 bases from V and 8 bases from J, leaving 14 bases between. Germline lookup yields CDR1 LNHDA and CDR2 SQIVND (reference sequence). The CDR3 coding sequence is TGTGCCAGTAGCCCGACAGGTTTAGATGAGCAGTTCTTC. Its protein product is CASSPTGLDEQFF. The entire variable domain, with the rest obtained from reference TRBV19 and TRBJ2-1, is as follows: DGGITQSPKYLFRKEGQNVTLSCEQNLNHDAMYWYRQDPGQGLRLIYYSQIVNDFQKGDIAEGYSVSREKKESFPLTVTSAQKNPTAFYLCASSPTGLDEQFFGPGTRLTVL.

The chain employs TRBV28 and TRBJ2-5; a weak D match, TRBD2 (6 bases). Matching the DNA end better, TRBJ2-7 makes the J call doubtful. Germline CDR1 reads MDHEN; CDR2 reads SYDVKM. The CDR3 extends over 15 amino acids. CDR3 sequence reads: CASRWTGDPLYEQYF. In DNA form, the CDR3 reads TGTGCCAGCAGGTGGACGGGAGATCCCCTCTACGAGCAGTACTTC.

The V gene is TRBV6-5, the J gene TRBJ1-6; tentative D call: TRBD1 (5 bases). The germline V gene encodes CDR1 MNHEY and CDR2 SVGAGI. The CDR3 consists of 14 residues. Trimming shortened V by 4 bases and J by 9 bases, and 13 bases separated the two germline ends. The CDR3 DNA reads as TGTGCCAGCAGTTCCCGGGGGGGTGGTTCACCCCTCCACTTT. Its protein product is CASSSRGGGSPLHF.

Remarks on this clone: The same CDR3 also results from other DNA sequences found in this sample. The rearrangement links TRBV27 to TRBJ1-2, with 8 positions matching TRBD1. Germline values: CDR1 MNHEY, CDR2 SMNVEV (reference sequence). Trimming took 6 bases from V and 7 from J; bases not matched to a gene: 13. CDR3 size: 15 residues. The CDR3 loop is CASRTTQGAISGYTF. CDR3 nucleotide sequence: TGTGCCAGCAGAACAACGCAGGGGGCGATCTCTGGCTACACCTTC.

The DNA of the CDR3 is TGCGCCAGCAGCCAAGGTTCAGGGAAAAGCACAGATACGCAGTATTTT. This translates into CASSQGSGKSTDTQYF. The chain carries TRBV4-1 and TRBJ2-3; D might be TRBD1 (5 bases). The CDR3 runs to 16 residues. V lost 1 base, J lost 0 bases, and 11 bases lay in between. From germline, CDR1 is MGHRA and CDR2 YSYEKL.

Turning to this clone: At one end the junction does not follow the germline gene, possibly because of a read error. This rearrangement joins TRBV7-8 to TRBJ2-7; TRBD2 agrees at 8 bases. Germline V gene sequence: CDR1 SGHVS, CDR2 FQNEAQ. The CDR3 length is 17 residues. DNA for the CDR3: TGTGCCAGCAGCTTAGTTTCCTCCGGGACTAGTTCCTTCGAGCAGTACTTC. Translating gives CASSLVSSGTSSFEQYF.

This chain links TRBV28 with TRBJ2-5; D possibly corresponds to TRBD2 (5 bases). The ends were cut back, 5 bases at V and 2 bases at J, with 12 bases in the middle. The CDR3 loop spans 14 amino acids. The V gene's germline CDR1 is MDHEN and CDR2 SYDVKM. CDR3 in amino acids: CASSTRLRQETQYF. Here the CDR3 DNA reads TGTGCCAGCAGTACTCGACTAAGACAAGAGACCCAGTACTTC.

This sequence joins TRBV6-1 and TRBJ1-2; D possibly corresponds to TRBD1 (6 bases). Trimming removed 6 bases at V and 7 bases at J, with 9 bases between. The CDR3 runs 11 residues. Germline-derived CDR1 and CDR2 are MNHNS and SASEGT. The CDR3 region is CASRRGSGYTF. In DNA, the CDR3 is TGTGCCAGCAGAAGGGGGAGTGGCTACACCTTC.